This T cell receptor (beta chain) was captured in a study of T cell responses to AZD1222 COVID-19 vaccine. Profiling relied on immunoSEQ multiplex PCR, and the TCRdb table lists in-frame clones only, not all of them. The sample shows roughly 120,000 clones, 80% to 90% of them seen only once. Trimming took off 0 bases at V and 1 base at J, with 1 base between the two ends. Germline CDR1 reads SGHAT; CDR2 reads FQNNGV. The CDR3 runs to 14 residues. This clone has only one observation. Its antigen is unknown. Notes on the study in general: Spike-specific TCR breadth and depth grew following two AZD1222 doses. Dominant CD4 TCR responses targeted spike regions 160-218 and 743-854. A mostly white British donor set with more females was recruited, and clonal diversity was possibly underestimated.

Sequencing used peripheral blood, obtained 28 days after the second AZD1222 dose. The V and J genes are TRBV11-2 and TRBJ1-6; D unclear. The clonotype originates from an adult who received the AZD1222 COVID-19 vaccine. This CDR3 is CASSLESYNSPLHF. CDR3 coding DNA: TGTGCCAGCAGCTTAGAATCCTATAATTCACCCCTCCACTTT.